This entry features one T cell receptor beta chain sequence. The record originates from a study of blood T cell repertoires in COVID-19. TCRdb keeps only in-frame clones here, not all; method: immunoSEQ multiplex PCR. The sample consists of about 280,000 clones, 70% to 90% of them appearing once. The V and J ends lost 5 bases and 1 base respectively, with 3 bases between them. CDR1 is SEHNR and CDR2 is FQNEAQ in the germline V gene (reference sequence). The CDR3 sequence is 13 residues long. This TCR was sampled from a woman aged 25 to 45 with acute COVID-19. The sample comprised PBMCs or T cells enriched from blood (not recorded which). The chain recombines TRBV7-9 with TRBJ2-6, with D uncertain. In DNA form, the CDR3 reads TGTGCCAGCAGCACATCTGGGGCCAACGTCCTGACTTTC. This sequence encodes CASSTSGANVLTF.